This T cell receptor beta chain appears in the sequencing data of a study of cytomegalovirus exposure and HLA in healthy donors. Study results and limitations: 150 or so TCR beta chains were listed as cytomegalovirus-associated. Apart from CMV serostatus, no immune exposure information was available.

Worth noting for this clone: Its antigen is undetermined.

Primers: 60 Vbeta forward and 13 Jbeta reverse. TCRdb keeps only in-frame clones here, not all; method: immunoSEQ multiplex PCR. The sample has fewer than 90,000 clones, 75% to 80% seen once. Sequencing input: PBMCs. The receptor was isolated from a man aged 25-40 years in good health and CMV-seronegative.

The CDR3 coding sequence is TGTGCCAGCATTCCTGGGACAGCGAACACTGAAGCTTTCTTT. Amino acids: CASIPGTANTEAFF. V and J are TRBV6-5 and TRBJ1-1, with 7 bases identical to TRBD1. V lost 7 bases to trimming and J lost 1 base; unmatched junction nucleotides: 6. Per the germline V gene, CDR1 is MNHEY and CDR2 is SVGAGI. The CDR3 contains 14 residues.